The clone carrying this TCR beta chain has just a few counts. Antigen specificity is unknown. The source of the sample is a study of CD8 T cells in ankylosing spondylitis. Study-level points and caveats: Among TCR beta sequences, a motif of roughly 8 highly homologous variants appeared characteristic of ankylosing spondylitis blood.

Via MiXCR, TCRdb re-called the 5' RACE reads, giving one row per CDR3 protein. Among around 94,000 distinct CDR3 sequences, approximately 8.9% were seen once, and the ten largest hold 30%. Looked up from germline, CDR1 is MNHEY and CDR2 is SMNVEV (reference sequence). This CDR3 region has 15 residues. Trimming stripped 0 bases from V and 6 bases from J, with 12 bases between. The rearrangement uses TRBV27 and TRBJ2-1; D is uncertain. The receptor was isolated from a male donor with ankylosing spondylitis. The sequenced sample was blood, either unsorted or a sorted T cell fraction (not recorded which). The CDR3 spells CASSLSGQVGNEQFF. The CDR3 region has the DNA TGTGCCAGCAGTTTATCTGGTCAGGTCGGCAATGAGCAGTTCTTC.